Listed here are 9 T cell receptor beta chains from one sample, sequenced in a study of CD8 T cells in Susac syndrome. Random-hexamer reverse transcription was applied to roughly 0.5 to 1 ug RNA. TCRdb recomputed calls from the immunoSEQ multiplex PCR reads with MiXCR, one row per CDR3 protein. The data show around 170,000 distinct CDR3 sequences, about 95% seen once. The specimen sequenced was CD8+ T cells from PBMCs. The receptors derive from a human donor with multiple sclerosis.

This chain connects TRBV29-1 to TRBJ1-1; the D is unclear. V lost 4 bases to trimming and J lost 2 bases, with 8 bases between them. The CDR3 spans 12 residues. CDR1 and CDR2 from the germline V gene are SQVTM and ANQGSEA. CDR3 region: CSVAPPNTEAFF. The CDR3 nucleotides are TGCAGCGTTGCGCCCCCAAACACTGAAGCTTTCTTT.

In its sample, this clonotype was seen once. The chain links TRBV3-1 to TRBJ2-2; weak D call: TRBD1 (6 bases). The germline V and J ends were trimmed by 1 base and 2 bases, with 8 bases remaining between them. This CDR3 spans 15 amino acids. CDR1 LGHDT and CDR2 YNNKEL come from the germline V gene (reference sequence). In DNA form, the CDR3 reads TGTGCCAGCAGCCAAGGGACAGCTAACACCGGGGAGCTGTTTTTT. Protein product: CASSQGTANTGELFF.

The V call is TRBV7-2, the J call TRBJ2-3; D uncertain. This CDR3 region has 15 residues. The V and J ends lost 4 bases and 1 base respectively, with 12 bases between them. In germline, CDR1 is SGHTA, CDR2 FQGNSA. This CDR3 is CASSSGPWGTDTQYF. In DNA form, the CDR3 reads TGTGCCAGCAGCTCCGGACCCTGGGGCACAGATACGCAGTATTTT.

This rearrangement joins TRBV4-1 to TRBJ2-1; either TRBD1 or TRBD2 may supply D (5 bases each). Looked up from germline, CDR1 is MGHRA and CDR2 is YSYEKL. The CDR3 covers 14 residues. Trimming took 0 bases from V and 3 from J, leaving 6 bases between them. CDR3 nucleotides: TGCGCCAGCAGCCAAGAGGGACGCTACAATGAGCAGTTCTTC. This gives the protein CASSQEGRYNEQFF.

This chain joins TRBV27 and TRBJ2-1; D is ambiguous. The V end was cut by 7 bases, the J end by 0 bases, with 13 bases between. The germline V gene has CDR1 MNHEY and CDR2 SMNVEV (reference sequence). The CDR3 has 15 residues. The CDR3 DNA sequence: TGTGCCAGCACCCGAGGAATGAGCTCCTACAATGAGCAGTTCTTC. Translating it yields CASTRGMSSYNEQFF.

This clonotype came up once. This chain joins TRBV15 and TRBJ1-6; D not resolved. Germline V gene lookup returns CDR1 LNHNV and CDR2 YYDKDF (reference sequence). Trimming removed 5 bases at V and 7 bases at J, with 15 bases between. The CDR3 runs 15 residues. CDR3 DNA: TGTGCCACCAGCTACGGACGGGGAGGAAATTCACCCCTCCACTTT. As protein: CATSYGRGGNSPLHF. The full variable domain, in which reference TRBV15 and TRBJ1-6 provide the parts outside the CDR3, is DAMVIQNPRYQVTQFGKPVTLSCSQTLNHNVMYWYQQKSSQAPKLLFHYYDKDFNNEADTPDNFQSRRPNTSFCFLDIRSPGLGDTAMYLCATSYGRGGNSPLHFGNGTRLTVT.

This clonotype is a singleton in its sample. The V call is TRBV20-1, the J call TRBJ2-7, with D perhaps matching TRBD2 (5 bases). V lost 0 bases and J 8 bases, leaving 17 bases between the germline ends. This CDR3 region has 14 residues. Germline V CDR1 and CDR2: DFQATT, SNEGSKA (reference sequence). CDR3 nucleotides: TGCAGTGCTAGAGATAAGAGGTCCGAGCGGAAGCAGTACTTC. It is translated as CSARDKRSERKQYF.

The rearrangement joins TRBV29-1 to TRBJ1-1; 9 positions agree with TRBD1. There are 13 residues in the CDR3. CDR1 is SQVTM, CDR2 ANQGSEA, per germline. J lost 5 bases, V lost 6 bases, and 7 bases had no gene match. The CDR3 loop reads CSVRQGDLTEAFF. For the CDR3, the DNA is TGCAGCGTCCGACAGGGGGATTTAACTGAAGCTTTCTTT.

With respect to this clonotype: A read error may account for a junction end that differs from germline. This sequence joins TRBV9 and TRBJ1-1; D is unclear. Germline V gene lookup returns CDR1 SGDLS and CDR2 YYNGEE. This CDR3 has 8 residues. CDR3 DNA: TGTGCCAGCAGCGTAGGCGTCTTT. It specifies CASSVGVF.